This T cell receptor (beta chain) was documented in a study of OX40 agonist ivuxolimab in advanced cancers. Profiling relied on immunoSEQ multiplex PCR, and the TCRdb table lists in-frame clones only, not all of them. The table includes fewer than 65,000 clones, about 87% detected once. Losses at the gene ends were 6 bases for V and 0 bases for J; bases not matched to a gene: 14. The germline V gene has CDR1 SGHTS and CDR2 YDEGEE. The CDR3 spans 19 residues. The chain couples TRBV5-8 to TRBJ2-6; TRBD1 matches 8 bases. This receptor was identified in an adult with an advanced solid tumor such as melanoma, head and neck, liver or kidney cancer. Specimen: CD4+ or CD8+ T cells sorted from blood, collected in a trial of the OX40 agonist ivuxolimab. The CDR3 is CASTLGWGQEISGANVLTF. CDR3 DNA sequence: TGTGCCAGCACCCTGGGGTGGGGACAGGAAATCTCTGGGGCCAACGTCCTGACTTTC.